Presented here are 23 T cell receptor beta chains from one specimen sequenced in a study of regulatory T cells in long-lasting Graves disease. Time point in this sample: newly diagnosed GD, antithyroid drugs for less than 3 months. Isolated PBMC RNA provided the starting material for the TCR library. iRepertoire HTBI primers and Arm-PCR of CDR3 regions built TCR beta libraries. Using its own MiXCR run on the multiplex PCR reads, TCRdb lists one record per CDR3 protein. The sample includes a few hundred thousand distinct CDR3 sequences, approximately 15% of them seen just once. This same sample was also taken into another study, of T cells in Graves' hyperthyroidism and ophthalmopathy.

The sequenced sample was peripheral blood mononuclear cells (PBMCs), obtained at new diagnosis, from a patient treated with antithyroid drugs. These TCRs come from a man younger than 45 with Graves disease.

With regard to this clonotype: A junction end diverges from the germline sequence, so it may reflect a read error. For the CDR3, the DNA is TGTGCCAGCAGTCTGGACAGGTCCACAGATACGCGGTATTTT. This sequence encodes CASSLDRSTDTRYF. V and J are TRBV27 and TRBJ2-3; 7 bases are a match to TRBD1. The CDR3 length is 14 residues. Germline-derived CDR1 and CDR2 are MNHEY and SMNVEV (reference sequence).

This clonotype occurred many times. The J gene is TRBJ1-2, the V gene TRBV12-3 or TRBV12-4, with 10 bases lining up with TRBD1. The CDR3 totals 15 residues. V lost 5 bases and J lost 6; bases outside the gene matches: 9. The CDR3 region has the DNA TGTGCCAGCAGTCCTCGGGACAGGGGCTCCCATGGCTACACCTTC. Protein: CASSPRDRGSHGYTF.

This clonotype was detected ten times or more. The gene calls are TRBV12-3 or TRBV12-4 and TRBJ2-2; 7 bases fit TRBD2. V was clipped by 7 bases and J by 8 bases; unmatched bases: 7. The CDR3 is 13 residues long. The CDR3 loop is CASTPPGRGELFF. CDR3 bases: TGTGCCAGCACCCCCCCCGGGAGGGGGGAGCTGTTTTTT.

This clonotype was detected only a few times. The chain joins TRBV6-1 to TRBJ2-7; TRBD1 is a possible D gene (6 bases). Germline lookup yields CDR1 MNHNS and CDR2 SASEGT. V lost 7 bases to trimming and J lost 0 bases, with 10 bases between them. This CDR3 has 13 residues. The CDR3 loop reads CASIGTSSYEQYF. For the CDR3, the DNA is TGTGCCAGCATCGGGACAAGCTCCTACGAGCAGTACTTC.

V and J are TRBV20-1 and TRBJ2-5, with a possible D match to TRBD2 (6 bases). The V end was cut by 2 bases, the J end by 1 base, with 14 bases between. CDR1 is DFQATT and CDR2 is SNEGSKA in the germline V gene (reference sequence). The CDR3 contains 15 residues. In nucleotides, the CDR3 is TGCAGTGCTAGACCTCTAGGGGACTTCCAAGAGACCCAGTACTTC. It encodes CSARPLGDFQETQYF.

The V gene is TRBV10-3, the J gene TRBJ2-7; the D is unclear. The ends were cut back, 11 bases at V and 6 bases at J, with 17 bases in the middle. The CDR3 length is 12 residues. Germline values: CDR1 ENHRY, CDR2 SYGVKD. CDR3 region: CAAGSKPIEQYF. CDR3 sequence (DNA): TGTGCCGCCGGCTCCAAACCCATCGAGCAGTACTTC.

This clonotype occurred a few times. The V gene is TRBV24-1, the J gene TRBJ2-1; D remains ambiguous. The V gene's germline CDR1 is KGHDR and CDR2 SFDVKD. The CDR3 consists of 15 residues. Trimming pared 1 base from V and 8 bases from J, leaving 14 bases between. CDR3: CATSDFGGSLDEQFF. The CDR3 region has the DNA TGTGCCACCAGTGATTTCGGCGGTAGCTTGGATGAGCAGTTCTTC.

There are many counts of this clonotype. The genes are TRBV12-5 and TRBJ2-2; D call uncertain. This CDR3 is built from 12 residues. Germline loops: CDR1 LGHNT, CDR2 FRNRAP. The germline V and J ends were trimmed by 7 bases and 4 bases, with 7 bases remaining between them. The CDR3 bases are TGTGCTAGTGCCAGATCCACCGGGGAGCTGTTTTTT. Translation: CASARSTGELFF.

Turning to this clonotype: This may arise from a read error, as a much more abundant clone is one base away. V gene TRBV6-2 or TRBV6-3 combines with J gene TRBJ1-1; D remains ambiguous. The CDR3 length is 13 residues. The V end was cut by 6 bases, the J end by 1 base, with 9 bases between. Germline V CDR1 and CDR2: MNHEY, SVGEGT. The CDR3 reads CASRRIGNTEAFF. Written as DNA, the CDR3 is TGTGCCAGCAGAAGGATAGGGAACACTGAAGCTTTCTTT.

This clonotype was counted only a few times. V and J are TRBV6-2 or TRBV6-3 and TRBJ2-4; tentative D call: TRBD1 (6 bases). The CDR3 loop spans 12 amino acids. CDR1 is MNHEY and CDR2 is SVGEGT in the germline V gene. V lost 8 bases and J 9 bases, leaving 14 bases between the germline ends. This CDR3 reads CASRDISGIQYF. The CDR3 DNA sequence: TGTGCCAGCCGGGACATCTCAGGCATTCAGTACTTC.

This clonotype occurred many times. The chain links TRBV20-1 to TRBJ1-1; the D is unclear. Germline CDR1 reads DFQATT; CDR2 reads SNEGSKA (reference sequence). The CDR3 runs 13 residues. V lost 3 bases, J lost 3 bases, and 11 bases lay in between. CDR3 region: CSASTGSHTEAFF. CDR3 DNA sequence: TGCAGTGCTAGCACCGGGTCGCACACTGAAGCTTTCTTT.

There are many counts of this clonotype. The CDR3 bases are TGTGCCAGCACCCGAACAGATACGCAGTATTTT. As protein: CASTRTDTQYF. The chain uses TRBV11-2 and TRBJ2-3; D gene unclear. Germline CDR1 SGHAT, CDR2 FQNNGV. The CDR3 extends over 11 amino acids. V was cut by 7 bases and J by 3 bases, with 5 bases left in between.

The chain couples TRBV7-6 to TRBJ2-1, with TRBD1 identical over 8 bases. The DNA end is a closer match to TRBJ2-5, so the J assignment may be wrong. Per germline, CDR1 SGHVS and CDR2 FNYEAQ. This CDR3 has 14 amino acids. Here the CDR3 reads CASSSRGRRETQYF. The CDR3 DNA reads TGTGCCAGCAGCTCCAGGGGGCGCAGGGAGACCCAGTACTTC.

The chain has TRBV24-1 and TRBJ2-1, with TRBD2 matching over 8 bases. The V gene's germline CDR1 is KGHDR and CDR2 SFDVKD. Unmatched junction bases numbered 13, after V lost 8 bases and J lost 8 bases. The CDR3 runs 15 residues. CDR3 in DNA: TGTGCCACCACTGGTCGGGAGGGCCGGTTTGATGAGCAGTTCTTC. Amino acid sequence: CATTGREGRFDEQFF.

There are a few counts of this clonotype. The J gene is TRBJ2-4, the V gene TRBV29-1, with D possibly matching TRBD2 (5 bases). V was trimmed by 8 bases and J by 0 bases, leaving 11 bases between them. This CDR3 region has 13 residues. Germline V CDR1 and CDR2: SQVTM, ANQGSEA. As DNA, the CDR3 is TGCAGCCCCGGAGAGGGAGCCAAAAACATTCAGTACTTC. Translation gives CSPGEGAKNIQYF.

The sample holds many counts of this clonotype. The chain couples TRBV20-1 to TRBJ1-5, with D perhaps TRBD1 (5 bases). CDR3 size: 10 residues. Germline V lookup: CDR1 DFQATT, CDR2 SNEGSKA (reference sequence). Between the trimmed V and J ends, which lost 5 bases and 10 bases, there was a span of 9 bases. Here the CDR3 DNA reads TGCAGTGCTTGGGGGGAACCCCAGCATTTT. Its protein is CSAWGEPQHF.

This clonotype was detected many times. The CDR3 reads CASGPTGQGADEQYF. The CDR3 DNA is TGTGCCAGCGGCCCCACCGGACAGGGGGCCGACGAGCAGTACTTC. The chain is built from TRBV25-1 and TRBJ2-7, with 11 positions matching TRBD1. Germline CDR1 and CDR2: MGHDK and SYGVNS. The CDR3 totals 15 residues. V lost 8 bases, J lost 5 bases, and 11 bases stayed unmatched.

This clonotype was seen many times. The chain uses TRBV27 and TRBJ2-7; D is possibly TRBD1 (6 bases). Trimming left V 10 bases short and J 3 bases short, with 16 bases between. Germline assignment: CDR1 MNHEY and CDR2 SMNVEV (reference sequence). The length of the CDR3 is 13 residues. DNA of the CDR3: TGTGCCACCGGTCCGGGACAAAACTACGAGCAGTACTTC. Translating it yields CATGPGQNYEQYF.

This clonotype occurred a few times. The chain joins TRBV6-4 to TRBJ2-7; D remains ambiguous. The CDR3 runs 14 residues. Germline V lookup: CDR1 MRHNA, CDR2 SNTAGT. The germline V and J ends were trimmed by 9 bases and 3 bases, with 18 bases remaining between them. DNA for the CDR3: TGTGCCAGACGCCAGGCCCAACCCCTCTACGAGCAGTACTTC. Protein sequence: CARRQAQPLYEQYF.

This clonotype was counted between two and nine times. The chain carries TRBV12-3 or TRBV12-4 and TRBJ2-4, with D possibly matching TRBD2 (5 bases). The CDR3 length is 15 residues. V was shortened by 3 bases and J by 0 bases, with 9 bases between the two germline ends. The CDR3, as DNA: TGTGCCAGCAGTTTGGCCGGGGAAGCCAAAAACATTCAGTACTTC. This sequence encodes CASSLAGEAKNIQYF.

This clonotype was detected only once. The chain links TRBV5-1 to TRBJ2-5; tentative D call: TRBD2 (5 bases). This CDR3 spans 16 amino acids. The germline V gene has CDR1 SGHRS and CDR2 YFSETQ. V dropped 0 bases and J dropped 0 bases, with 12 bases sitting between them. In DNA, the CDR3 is TGCGCCAGCAGCTTGGGACGGAGGCCCAACCAAGAGACCCAGTACTTC. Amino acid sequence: CASSLGRRPNQETQYF.

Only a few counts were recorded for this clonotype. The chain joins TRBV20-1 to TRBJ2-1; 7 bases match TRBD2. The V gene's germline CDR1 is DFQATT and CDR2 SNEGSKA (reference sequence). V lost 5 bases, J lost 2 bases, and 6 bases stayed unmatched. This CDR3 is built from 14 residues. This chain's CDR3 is CSAGSSGPYNEQFF. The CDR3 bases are TGCAGTGCTGGCTCTAGCGGACCCTACAATGAGCAGTTCTTC.

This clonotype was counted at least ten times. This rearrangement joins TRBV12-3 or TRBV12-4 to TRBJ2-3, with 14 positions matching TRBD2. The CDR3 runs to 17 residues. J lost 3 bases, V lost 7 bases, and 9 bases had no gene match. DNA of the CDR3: TGTGCCAGCAAAAGACTAGCGGGAGGGCCTGTAACAGATACGCAGTATTTT. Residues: CASKRLAGGPVTDTQYF.